A single sample gave rise to the 24 T cell receptor beta chains below, sequenced in a study of T-cell reconstitution after alpha-beta-depleted transplantation in children. TCRbeta library construction was performed incorporating unique molecular identifiers. Each CDR3 protein is one row after TCRdb ran MiXCR on the PCR reads. This table has 450,000 to 550,000 distinct CDR3 sequences, over 9.5% appearing once. Sequencing was performed on PBMCs, mostly from graft donor cells, taken 180 days after TCRalphabeta/CD19-depleted stem cell transplant. These receptors all come from a female patient aged 2-15 years who had a stem cell transplant for aplastic anemia, so the T cells may come from the graft donor.

This clonotype has at least ten counts. The rearrangement uses TRBV6-1 and TRBJ1-6; 8 bases match TRBD1. V shed 5 bases, J shed 0 bases, and the junction held 9 bases outside the gene matches. The CDR3 spans 18 residues. Germline CDR1 and CDR2: MNHNS and SASEGT. CDR3 residues: CASSPRQGRSSYNSPLHF. CDR3 coding DNA: TGTGCCAGCAGTCCCCGACAGGGGAGGAGCTCCTATAATTCACCCCTCCACTTT.

This sequence joins TRBV12-3 or TRBV12-4 and TRBJ1-1; 10 bases agree with TRBD1. This CDR3 contains 16 residues. With 6 bases clipped from V and 1 base from J, the junction kept 8 bases outside the gene matches. CDR3 loop: CASRSGTGVGNTEAFF. The CDR3 coding sequence is TGTGCCAGCAGGAGTGGGACAGGGGTTGGGAACACTGAAGCTTTCTTT.

This clonotype has a count of ten or more. The CDR3 sequence: CASSQGPNEKLFF. The CDR3 bases are TGTGCCAGCAGCCAAGGACCCAATGAAAAACTGTTTTTT. The chain recombines TRBV3-1 with TRBJ1-4; D remains ambiguous. With 1 base removed from V and 5 bases from J, the gap between germline ends came to 5 bases. The CDR3 runs 13 residues. Germline CDR1 LGHDT, CDR2 YNNKEL (reference sequence). Full variable domain (missing parts from reference TRBV3-1 and TRBJ1-4): DTAVSQTPKYLVTQMGNDKSIKCEQNLGHDTMYWYKQDSKKFLKIMFSYNNKELIINETVPNRFSPKSPDKAHLNLHINSLELGDSAVYFCASSQGPNEKLFFGSGTQLSVL.

V usage is TRBV5-1 and J usage is TRBJ2-7, with D possibly TRBD2 on 6 matching bases. Germline assignment: CDR1 SGHRS and CDR2 YFSETQ. The CDR3 contains 15 residues. Trimming took 3 bases from V and 2 from J, leaving 15 bases between them. Here the CDR3 reads CASSWRASATYEQYF. The CDR3 coding sequence is TGCGCCAGCAGCTGGAGAGCTAGCGCTACCTACGAGCAGTACTTC.

J is TRBJ1-1 and V is TRBV20-1; tentative D call: TRBD1 (5 bases). Trimming removed 6 bases at V and 6 bases at J, with 17 bases between. CDR3 length equals 13 residues. Germline V gene lookup returns CDR1 DFQATT and CDR2 SNEGSKA (reference sequence). CDR3 protein: CSAREGREAEAFF. CDR3 in DNA: TGCAGTGCCAGGGAAGGGAGGGAGGCTGAAGCTTTCTTT.

The chain recombines TRBV28 with TRBJ1-1, with TRBD1 matching over 8 bases. Germline CDR1 and CDR2: MDHEN and SYDVKM. The CDR3 has 16 residues. Losses at the gene ends were 1 base for V and 1 base for J; bases not matched to a gene: 5. DNA for the CDR3: TGTGCCAGCAGTTTATATGGGACAGGAGCGAACACTGAAGCTTTCTTT. The encoded protein is CASSLYGTGANTEAFF.

V is TRBV4-3 and J is TRBJ2-1; weak D call: TRBD2 (6 bases). CDR1 is LGHNA and CDR2 is YSLEER in the germline V gene. V lost 3 bases and J lost 4, with 19 bases in between. This CDR3 has 17 residues. CDR3 sequence (DNA): TGCGCCAGCAGCCAGGACTATAGCGGAGAACCTTACAATGAGCAGTTCTTC. As protein: CASSQDYSGEPYNEQFF.

This clonotype was found many times. The chain links TRBV24-1 to TRBJ2-5, with TRBD1 as a possible D gene (6 bases). Trimming took off 4 bases at V and 2 bases at J, with 16 bases between the two ends. The germline V gene has CDR1 KGHDR and CDR2 SFDVKD. This CDR3 is 16 amino acids long. DNA of the CDR3: TGTGCCACCAGTGACCCCACAGGGAGCGTACAAGAGACCCAGTACTTC. This gives the protein CATSDPTGSVQETQYF.

The chain employs TRBV28 and TRBJ2-5, with a tentative D call TRBD1 (5 bases). Germline V lookup: CDR1 MDHEN, CDR2 SYDVKM. The germline V and J ends were trimmed by 4 bases and 5 bases, with 17 bases remaining between them. The CDR3 loop spans 15 amino acids. This CDR3 reads CASSSADIPAETQYF. The CDR3 nucleotides read TGTGCCAGCAGTTCCGCGGACATCCCGGCGGAGACCCAGTACTTC.

The V call is TRBV9, the J call TRBJ1-1; 9 nucleotides align to TRBD1. This CDR3 has 16 amino acids. V shed 4 bases, J shed 3 bases, and the junction held 10 bases outside the gene matches. Looked up from germline, CDR1 is SGDLS and CDR2 is YYNGEE. DNA for the CDR3: TGTGCCAGCAGCCCACCGAGACAGGGGGTGTACACTGAAGCTTTCTTT. This codes for CASSPPRQGVYTEAFF.

V gene TRBV7-2 combines with J gene TRBJ2-5; D tentatively fits TRBD1 or TRBD2 (5 bases each). V was trimmed by 3 bases and J by 5 bases, leaving 19 bases between them. The CDR3 covers 16 residues. Germline CDR1 and CDR2: SGHTA and FQGNSA. The CDR3 sequence: CASSLPLNRSGETQYF. The CDR3 nucleotides read TGTGCCAGCAGCTTGCCCCTCAACAGGTCGGGGGAGACCCAGTACTTC.

This clonotype turned up a few times. This chain joins TRBV20-1 and TRBJ2-2, with TRBD2 matching 11 bases. Germline V CDR1 and CDR2: DFQATT, SNEGSKA (reference sequence). The CDR3 length is 17 residues. V shed 3 bases, J shed 5 bases, and the junction held 11 bases outside the gene matches. The CDR3 DNA is TGCAGTGCTAGGAAACTAGCGGGAGCGATTCCAACCGGGGAGCTGTTTTTT. Translating it yields CSARKLAGAIPTGELFF.

The gene calls are TRBV4-2 and TRBJ2-5, with 7 bases fitting TRBD2. Germline V lookup: CDR1 LGHNA, CDR2 YNFKEQ. V lost 3 bases, J lost 6 bases, and 19 bases stayed unmatched. The CDR3 has 18 amino acids. The CDR3 protein is CASSHRGPGAGEIKTQYF. DNA of the CDR3: TGTGCCAGCAGCCACCGAGGCCCCGGGGCGGGAGAAATAAAGACCCAGTACTTC.

The chain combines TRBV20-1 with TRBJ1-4; D is possibly TRBD1 (6 bases). Trimming took 1 base from V and 3 from J, leaving 12 bases between them. CDR1 and CDR2 from the germline V gene are DFQATT and SNEGSKA (reference sequence). CDR3 length: 15 residues. The DNA for the CDR3 is TGCAGTGCTAGAGGGACAGAGGGGGCTAATGAAAAACTGTTTTTT. As protein: CSARGTEGANEKLFF.

The chain employs TRBV12-3 or TRBV12-4 and TRBJ2-1; D gene uncertain. There are 13 residues in the CDR3. Trimming left V 6 bases short and J 3 bases short, with 9 bases between. DNA for the CDR3: TGTGCCAGCAGGGACCGAAGCTACAATGAGCAGTTCTTC. It yields the protein CASRDRSYNEQFF.

This chain links TRBV28 with TRBJ1-2; 11 bases match TRBD1. There are 15 residues in the CDR3. J gave up 4 bases and V 5 bases, and 6 bases lay outside the gene matches. Germline lookup yields CDR1 MDHEN and CDR2 SYDVKM. In nucleotides, the CDR3 is TGTGCCAGCAGTGACCCCGGGACAGGGGGCTATGGCTACACCTTC. Amino acids: CASSDPGTGGYGYTF.

The chain combines TRBV7-8 with TRBJ2-7, with 7 bases identical to TRBD2. J was trimmed by 3 bases and V by 1 base; bases with no gene match: 6. This CDR3 is 15 amino acids long. The germline V gene has CDR1 SGHVS and CDR2 FQNEAQ. CDR3 in DNA: TGTGCCAGCAGCTTAGGGGCGGGAGCCCACTACGAGCAGTACTTC. It codes for CASSLGAGAHYEQYF.

This clonotype occurred a few times. The gene calls are TRBV14 and TRBJ2-2; 8 bases line up with TRBD2. In germline, CDR1 is SGHDN, CDR2 FVKESK. V dropped 1 base and J dropped 5; count of bases not matched to a gene: 12. This CDR3 is built from 18 residues. The CDR3 bases are TGTGCCAGCAGCCAAGTTCTGTTCAAGCGGGAGTTGACCGGGGAGCTGTTTTTT. The encoded protein is CASSQVLFKRELTGELFF.

The V call is TRBV29-1, the J call TRBJ1-2; TRBD1 matches at 8 bases. CDR3 length: 13 amino acids. Germline loops: CDR1 SQVTM, CDR2 ANQGSEA. Unmatched junction bases numbered 2, after V lost 3 bases and J lost 2 bases. CDR3 coding DNA: TGCAGCGTTGACAGGGGGCAAAACTATGGCTACACCTTC. It codes for CSVDRGQNYGYTF.

This clonotype was picked up a small number of times. The rearrangement links TRBV28 to TRBJ1-4; TRBD1 aligns across 8 bases. The V and J ends lost 5 bases and 8 bases, in that order; junction bases with no gene match: 10. The length of the CDR3 is 15 residues. Germline assignment: CDR1 MDHEN and CDR2 SYDVKM. CDR3 in amino acids: CASSAPAGGEEKLFF. DNA of the CDR3: TGTGCCAGCAGTGCCCCGGCAGGGGGCGAGGAAAAACTGTTTTTT.

The chain combines TRBV27 with TRBJ2-4; perhaps TRBD2 as D (6 bases). V was clipped by 5 bases and J by 0 bases, with 14 bases between them. CDR1 MNHEY and CDR2 SMNVEV come from the germline V gene (reference sequence). The CDR3 spans 16 residues. CDR3 in DNA: TGTGCCAGCAGTCACGGGGGACTGCTAGCCAAAAACATTCAGTACTTC. It specifies CASSHGGLLAKNIQYF.

This clonotype was found a few times. The chain joins TRBV20-1 to TRBJ2-3, with no clear D. V was clipped by 1 base and J by 2 bases, with 16 bases between them. Germline V CDR1 and CDR2: DFQATT, SNEGSKA (reference sequence). The CDR3 runs 16 residues. CDR3: CSARGDERPITDTQYF. The CDR3 coding sequence is TGCAGTGCTAGAGGCGACGAGCGACCCATCACAGATACGCAGTATTTT.

This clonotype occurred many times. V gene TRBV28 combines with J gene TRBJ2-1, with 14 nucleotides matching TRBD2. The CDR3 length is 19 residues. Germline loops: CDR1 MDHEN, CDR2 SYDVKM. Trimming removed 2 bases from V and 3 bases from J; junction bases left unmatched: 9. The CDR3 DNA follows: TGTGCCAGCAGTTTAATGGGGACTAGCGGGAGCCTTCACTACAATGAGCAGTTCTTC. Translation gives CASSLMGTSGSLHYNEQFF.

Only a few counts were recorded for this clonotype. The chain has TRBV20-1 and TRBJ2-1, with D perhaps TRBD1 (5 bases). The V and J ends lost 6 bases and 3 bases respectively, with 15 bases between them. This CDR3 spans 14 amino acids. Germline CDR1 reads DFQATT; CDR2 reads SNEGSKA (reference sequence). The CDR3 loop is CSAPRVFFYNEQFF. CDR3 sequence (DNA): TGCAGTGCCCCCAGGGTTTTCTTCTACAATGAGCAGTTCTTC.